Listed here are 5 T cell receptor beta chains from one sample, sequenced in a study of OX40 agonist ivuxolimab in advanced cancers. The data were produced by immunoSEQ multiplex PCR, yet TCRdb's version contains in-frame clones alone and is incomplete. The profile shows tens of thousands of clones, approximately 87% of them singletons. Sequences were derived from CD4+ or CD8+ T cells sorted from blood, sampled in a trial of the OX40 agonist ivuxolimab. The receptors come from an adult with an advanced solid tumor such as melanoma, head and neck, liver or kidney cancer.

V and J are TRBV9 and TRBJ1-1, with 7 positions matching TRBD1. Germline CDR1 is SGDLS and CDR2 is YYNGEE. CDR3 size: 14 residues. V shed 4 bases and J 0 bases; nucleotides not matched to a gene: 3. The CDR3 DNA reads as TGTGCCAGCAGCAGGGGACAGTTGAACACTGAAGCTTTCTTT. Encoded protein: CASSRGQLNTEAFF.

The gene calls are TRBV5-1 and TRBJ2-1, with 13 nucleotides matching TRBD2. Germline CDR1 and CDR2: SGHRS and YFSETQ. Trimming removed 0 bases from V and 1 base from J; junction bases left unmatched: 7. The CDR3 contains 19 residues. CDR3 loop: CASSLEAGLAGQSYNEQFF. The DNA for the CDR3 is TGCGCCAGCAGCTTGGAGGCGGGACTAGCGGGGCAATCCTACAATGAGCAGTTCTTC.

The sample holds a few counts of this clone. The chain combines TRBV7-2 with TRBJ2-1; 10 bases fit TRBD2. The germline CDR1 and CDR2 sequences are SGHTA and FQGNSA. V gave up 3 bases and J gave up 7 bases; unmatched junction bases: 6. The CDR3 has 15 residues. In DNA form, the CDR3 reads TGTGCCAGCAGCTTTCGATGGACTAGCGGAAATGAGCAGTTCTTC. Residues: CASSFRWTSGNEQFF. The full variable domain, rest sourced from reference TRBV7-2 and TRBJ2-1, is GAGVSQSPSNKVTEKGKDVELRCDPISGHTALYWYRQSLGQGLEFLIYFQGNSAPDKSGLPSDRFSAERTGGSVSTLTIQRTQQEDSAVYLCASSFRWTSGNEQFFGPGTRLTVL.

This chain connects TRBV7-3 to TRBJ1-1; D is unresolved. This CDR3 is built from 13 residues. From germline, CDR1 is SGHTA and CDR2 FQGTGA. The V end was cut by 0 bases, the J end by 6 bases, with 8 bases between. The CDR3 reads CASSLTKDAEAFF. Here the CDR3 DNA reads TGTGCCAGCAGCTTAACGAAGGACGCTGAAGCTTTCTTT.

This chain's CDR3 is CATSRDLTGNTIYF. DNA of the CDR3: TGTGCCACCAGCAGAGATCTAACTGGAAACACCATATATTTT. This chain uses TRBV15 with TRBJ1-3; unclear D gene. The V end lost 0 bases, the J end lost 2 bases, and 5 bases lay between the germline ends. The CDR3 is 14 residues long. CDR1 LNHNV and CDR2 YYDKDF come from the germline V gene (reference sequence).